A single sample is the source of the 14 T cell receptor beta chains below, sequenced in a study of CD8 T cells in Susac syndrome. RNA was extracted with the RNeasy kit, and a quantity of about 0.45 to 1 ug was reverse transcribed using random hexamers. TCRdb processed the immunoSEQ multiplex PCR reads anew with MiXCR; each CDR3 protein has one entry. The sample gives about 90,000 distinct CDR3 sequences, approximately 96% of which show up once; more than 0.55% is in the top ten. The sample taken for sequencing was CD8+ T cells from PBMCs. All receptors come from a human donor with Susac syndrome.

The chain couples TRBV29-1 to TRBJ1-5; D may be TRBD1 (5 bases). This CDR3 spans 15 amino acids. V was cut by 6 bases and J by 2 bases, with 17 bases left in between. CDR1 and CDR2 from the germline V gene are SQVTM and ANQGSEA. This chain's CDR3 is CSVPRAGSGNQPQHF. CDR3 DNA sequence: TGCAGCGTCCCCCGAGCAGGGTCAGGCAATCAGCCCCAGCATTTT. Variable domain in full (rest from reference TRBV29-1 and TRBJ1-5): SAVISQKPSRDICQRGTSLTIQCQVDSQVTMMFWYRQQPGQSLTLIATANQGSEATYESGFVIDKFPISRPNLTFSTLTVSNMSPEDSSIYLCSVPRAGSGNQPQHFGDGTRLSIL.

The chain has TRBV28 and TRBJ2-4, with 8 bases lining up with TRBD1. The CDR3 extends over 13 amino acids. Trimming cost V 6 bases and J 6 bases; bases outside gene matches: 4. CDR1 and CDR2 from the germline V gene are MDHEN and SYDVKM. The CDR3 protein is CASSDRGLNIQYF. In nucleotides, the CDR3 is TGTGCCAGCAGCGACAGGGGATTAAACATTCAGTACTTC.

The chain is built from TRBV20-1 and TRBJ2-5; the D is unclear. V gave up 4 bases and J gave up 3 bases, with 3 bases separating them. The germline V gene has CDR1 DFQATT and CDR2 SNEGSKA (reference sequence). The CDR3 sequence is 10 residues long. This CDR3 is CSAIKETQYF. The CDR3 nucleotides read TGCAGTGCTATAAAAGAGACCCAGTACTTC.

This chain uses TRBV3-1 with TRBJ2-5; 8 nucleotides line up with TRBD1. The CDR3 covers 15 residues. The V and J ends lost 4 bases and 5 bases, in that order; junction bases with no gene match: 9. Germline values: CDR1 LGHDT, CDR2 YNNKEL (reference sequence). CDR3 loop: CASSPRTGLVETQYF. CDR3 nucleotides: TGTGCCAGCAGCCCGAGGACAGGGTTAGTGGAGACCCAGTACTTC.

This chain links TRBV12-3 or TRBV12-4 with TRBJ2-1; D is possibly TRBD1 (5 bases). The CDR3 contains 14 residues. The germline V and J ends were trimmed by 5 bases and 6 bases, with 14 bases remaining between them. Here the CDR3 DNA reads TGTGCCAGCAGTCGCAGGGTTGCCCCCAATGAGCAGTTCTTC. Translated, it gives CASSRRVAPNEQFF.

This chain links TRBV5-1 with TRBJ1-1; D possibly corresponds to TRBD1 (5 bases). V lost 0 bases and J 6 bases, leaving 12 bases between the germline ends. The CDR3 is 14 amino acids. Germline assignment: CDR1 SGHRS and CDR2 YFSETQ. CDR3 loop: CASSLVAGGAEAFF. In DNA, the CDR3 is TGCGCCAGCAGCTTGGTCGCCGGGGGGGCTGAAGCTTTCTTT.

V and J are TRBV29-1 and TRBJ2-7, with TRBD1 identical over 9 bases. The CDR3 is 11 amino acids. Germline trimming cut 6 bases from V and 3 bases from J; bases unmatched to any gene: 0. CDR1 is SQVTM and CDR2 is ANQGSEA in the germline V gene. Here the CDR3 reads CSVDRGYEQYF. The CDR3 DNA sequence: TGCAGCGTGGACAGGGGCTACGAGCAGTACTTC.

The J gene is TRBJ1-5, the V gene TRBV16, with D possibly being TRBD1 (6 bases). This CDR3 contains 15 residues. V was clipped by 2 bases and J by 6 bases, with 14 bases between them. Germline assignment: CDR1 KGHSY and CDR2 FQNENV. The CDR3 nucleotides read TGTGCCAGCAGCCAACCCGACCAGGGGACTCAGCCCCAGCATTTT. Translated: CASSQPDQGTQPQHF.

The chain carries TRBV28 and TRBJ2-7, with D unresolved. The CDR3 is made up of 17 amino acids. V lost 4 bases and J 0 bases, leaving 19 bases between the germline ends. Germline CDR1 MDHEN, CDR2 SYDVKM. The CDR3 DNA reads TGTGCCAGCAGTTCCATCACCTTGGGTAGCAGCTCCTACGAGCAGTACTTC. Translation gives CASSSITLGSSSYEQYF.

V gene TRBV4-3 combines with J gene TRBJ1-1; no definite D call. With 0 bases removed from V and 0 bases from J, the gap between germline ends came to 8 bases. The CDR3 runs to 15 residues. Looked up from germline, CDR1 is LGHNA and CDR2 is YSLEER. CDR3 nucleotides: TGCGCCAGCAGCCAAGATTCGAAGCTGAACACTGAAGCTTTCTTT. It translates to CASSQDSKLNTEAFF.

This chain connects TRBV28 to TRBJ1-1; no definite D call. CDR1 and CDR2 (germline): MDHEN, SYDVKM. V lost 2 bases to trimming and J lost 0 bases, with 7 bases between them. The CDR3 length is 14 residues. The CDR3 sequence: CASSLQELNTEAFF. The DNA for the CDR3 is TGTGCCAGCAGTTTACAGGAGTTGAACACTGAAGCTTTCTTT.

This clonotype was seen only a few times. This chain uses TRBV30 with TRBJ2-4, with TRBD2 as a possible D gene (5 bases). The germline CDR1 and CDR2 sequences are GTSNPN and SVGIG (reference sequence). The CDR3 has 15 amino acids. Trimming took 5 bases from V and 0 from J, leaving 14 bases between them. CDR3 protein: CAWGISDLAKNIQYF. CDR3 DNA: TGTGCCTGGGGAATTAGCGATCTAGCCAAAAACATTCAGTACTTC.

The CDR3 DNA follows: TGTGCCACCCCGGGCCAACGCTACTATGGCTACACCTTC. Translated: CATPGQRYYGYTF. The J gene is TRBJ1-2, the V gene TRBV25-1; unclear D gene. The CDR3 has 13 amino acids. Trimming cost V 10 bases and J 3 bases, with 15 bases left between them. The germline V gene has CDR1 MGHDK and CDR2 SYGVNS.

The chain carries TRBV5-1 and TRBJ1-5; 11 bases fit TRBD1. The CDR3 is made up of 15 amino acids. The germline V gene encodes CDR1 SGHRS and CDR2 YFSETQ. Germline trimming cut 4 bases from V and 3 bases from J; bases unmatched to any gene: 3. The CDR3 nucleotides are TGCGCCAGCAGCCTGGGACAGGGGGACAATCAGCCCCAGCATTTT. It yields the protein CASSLGQGDNQPQHF.